This record covers a single T cell receptor beta chain. Its antigen is not identified. The CDR3 has 15 amino acids. Germline V gives CDR1 MGHRA, CDR2 YSYEKL. V shed 0 bases and J shed 6 bases, with 13 bases lying between them. This specimen belongs to a study of shared clonotypes between healthy human individuals. Findings and limits, study-wide: Clonotype sharing across donors was expected to vary with sequencing depth.

Here immunoSEQ multiplex PCR was the method, and the copy in TCRdb shows in-frame clones only, minus some. The table lists over a million clones, approximately 98.5% of them singletons, with under 0.45% in the top ten. The receptor comes from a man under 40 in good health. The J gene is TRBJ2-3, the V gene TRBV4-1; D gene ambiguous. The sequencing sample was made of naive CD4+ T cells sorted from blood. Subset here: CD45RA+ positively selected. CDR3 loop: CASSQDQVPSDTQYF. CDR3 sequence (DNA): TGCGCCAGCAGCCAAGATCAGGTCCCCTCGGATACGCAGTATTTT.